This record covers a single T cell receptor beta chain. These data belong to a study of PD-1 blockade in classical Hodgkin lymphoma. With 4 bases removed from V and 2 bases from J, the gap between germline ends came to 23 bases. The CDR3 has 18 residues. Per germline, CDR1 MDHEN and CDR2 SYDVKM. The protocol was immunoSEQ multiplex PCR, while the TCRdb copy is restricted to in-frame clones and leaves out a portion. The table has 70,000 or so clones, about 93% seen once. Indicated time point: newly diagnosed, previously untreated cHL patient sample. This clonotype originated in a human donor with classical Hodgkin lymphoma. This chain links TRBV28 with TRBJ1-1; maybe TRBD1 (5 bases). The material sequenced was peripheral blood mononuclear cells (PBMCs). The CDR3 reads CASSWRFLGQGRNTEAFF. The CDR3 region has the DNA TGTGCCAGCAGTTGGCGCTTCCTTGGGCAGGGTAGAAACACTGAAGCTTTCTTT.